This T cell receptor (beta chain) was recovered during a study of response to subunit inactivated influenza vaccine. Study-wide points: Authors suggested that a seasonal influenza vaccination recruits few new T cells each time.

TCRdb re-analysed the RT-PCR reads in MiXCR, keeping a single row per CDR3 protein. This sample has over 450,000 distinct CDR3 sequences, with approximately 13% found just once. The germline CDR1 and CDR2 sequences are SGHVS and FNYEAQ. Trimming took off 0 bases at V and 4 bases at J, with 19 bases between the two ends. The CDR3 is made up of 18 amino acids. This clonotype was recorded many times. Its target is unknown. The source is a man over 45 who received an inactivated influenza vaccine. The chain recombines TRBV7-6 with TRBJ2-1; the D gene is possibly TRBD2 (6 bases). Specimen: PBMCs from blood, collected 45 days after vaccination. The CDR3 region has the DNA TGTGCCAGCAGCTTAGCTTGGCGGGGCCCTAGCCTTTACAATGAGCAGTTCTTC. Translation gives CASSLAWRGPSLYNEQFF.